A single sample gave rise to the 5 T cell receptor beta chains below, sequenced in a study of blood T cell repertoires in COVID-19. TCRdb's copy holds only in-frame clones and misses some; the assay was immunoSEQ multiplex PCR. This sample has over 75,000 clones, with approximately 89% found just once. The sample comprised peripheral blood. These receptors were obtained from a woman older than 75 with active COVID-19.

The CDR3 DNA sequence: TGTGCCAGCAGTTTCGACAGATTCACAGATACGCAGTATTTT. Protein sequence: CASSFDRFTDTQYF. The rearrangement joins TRBV6-5 to TRBJ2-3; the D gene is possibly TRBD1 (5 bases). Trimming cost V 4 bases and J 2 bases, with 10 bases left between them. Germline V gene sequence: CDR1 MNHEY, CDR2 SVGAGI. This CDR3 spans 14 amino acids.

The chain carries TRBV28 and TRBJ2-7; 8 bases map to TRBD2. V gave up 3 bases and J gave up 2 bases; unmatched junction bases: 12. The CDR3 covers 17 residues. Germline loops: CDR1 MDHEN, CDR2 SYDVKM. CDR3 loop: CASSFPAGVGRAYEQYF. The CDR3 DNA reads TGTGCCAGCAGTTTCCCAGCGGGAGTGGGGAGGGCCTACGAGCAGTACTTC.

This chain joins TRBV7-8 and TRBJ1-3, with no clear D. CDR1 is SGHVS and CDR2 is FQNEAQ in the germline V gene. This CDR3 is 15 amino acids long. Trimming took off 3 bases at V and 0 bases at J, with 9 bases between the two ends. The DNA for the CDR3 is TGTGCCAGCAGCTTGGGCAGATTCTCTGGAAACACCATATATTTT. Translation gives CASSLGRFSGNTIYF.

The chain couples TRBV4-1 to TRBJ2-2; D is undetermined. The CDR3 length is 14 residues. Trimming cost V 4 bases and J 3 bases, with 9 bases left between them. Germline V gene data show CDR1 as MGHRA and CDR2 as YSYEKL. The CDR3 region is CASSPTFYTGELFF. CDR3 nucleotide sequence: TGCGCCAGCAGCCCCACTTTCTACACCGGGGAGCTGTTTTTT.

This chain joins TRBV15 and TRBJ2-7; 9 bases match TRBD1. V gave up 0 bases and J gave up 2 bases; unmatched junction bases: 8. Germline loops: CDR1 LNHNV, CDR2 YYDKDF (reference sequence). CDR3 length: 17 residues. The CDR3 sequence is CATSRDHGTGSTYEQYF. CDR3 in DNA: TGTGCCACCAGCAGAGATCACGGGACAGGGTCCACCTACGAGCAGTACTTC. The whole variable domain, remainder taken from reference TRBV15 and TRBJ2-7, is DAMVIQNPRYQVTQFGKPVTLSCSQTLNHNVMYWYQQKSSQAPKLLFHYYDKDFNNEADTPDNFQSRRPNTSFCFLDIRSPGLGDTAMYLCATSRDHGTGSTYEQYFGPGTRLTVT.